The rows below give T cell receptor beta chains drawn from one sample of a study of shared clonotypes between healthy human individuals. Sequencing was performed with immunoSEQ multiplex PCR; in TCRdb, only in-frame clones are kept and a portion is missing. The table records around 440,000 clones, more than 70% of them present only once. The sample was PBMCs. All receptors derive from a woman aged 40 to 50 in good health. Some clones in this sample may be carry-over from other donors' samples. Both conserved end residues are part of each CDR3. The order of the fields is D gene, J gene, V gene, clone size, CDR3 DNA, CDR3 protein. D genes are given only for firm matches. Clone size is shown for a subset of rows, as once, few, many or a class of expanded clone.

.	TRBJ1-1	TRBV7-9	once	TGTGCCAGCAGCTTTTCACCTCGGCCGGAGGCTTTCTTT	CASSFSPRPEAFF
TRBD2	TRBJ2-2	TRBV7-8	few	TGTGCCAGCAGCTTAGGGGTGACTAGCGGCCACCGGACCACCGGGGAGCTGTTTTTT	CASSLGVTSGHRTTGELFF
.	TRBJ2-2	TRBV30	.	TGTGCCTGGAGTTTCGGGATAAACACCGGGGAGCTGTTTTTT	CAWSFGINTGELFF
.	TRBJ2-3	TRBV18	.	TGTGCCAGCTCACCAGGCTCAGATACGCAGTATTTT	CASSPGSDTQYF
.	TRBJ2-2	TRBV6-5	.	TGTGCCAGCAGTTACGAAGGTCTGACCGGGGAGCTGTTTTTT	CASSYEGLTGELFF
TRBD2	TRBJ2-5	TRBV9	.	TGTGCCAGCAGCTTAGACGGGACTAACGAAGAGACCCAGTACTTC	CASSLDGTNEETQYF
.	TRBJ2-1	TRBV9	.	TGTGCCAGCAGCGTAGGGGGCGGAACCTCCTACAATGAGCAGTTCTTC	CASSVGGGTSYNEQFF
.	TRBJ1-1	TRBV6-1	.	TGTGCCAGCAGGTACAGGGCGGAGACTGAAGCTTTCTTT	CASRYRAETEAFF
TRBD2	TRBJ2-7	TRBV27	.	TGTGCCAGCCGACTAGCGGGAGGCTACGAGCAGTACTTC	CASRLAGGYEQYF
.	TRBJ2-7	TRBV9	once	TGTGCCAGCAGCGTAGGCTCGGGGCTAGCCGGTGGAGGCTCCTACGAGCAGTACTTC	CASSVGSGLAGGGSYEQYF
.	TRBJ2-7	TRBV7-3	.	TGTGCCAGCAGCTCTAGCGCTTCCTACGAGCAGTACTTC	CASSSSASYEQYF
TRBD2	TRBJ2-7	TRBV7-6	.	TGTGCCAGCAGCTCCAGAGGGCCTAGCGGGATGGGCTACGAGCAGTACTTC	CASSSRGPSGMGYEQYF
.	TRBJ2-7	TRBV4-2	.	TGTGCCAGCAGCCAGGACACAAGACAGAGCTCCTACGAGCAGTACTTC	CASSQDTRQSSYEQYF
.	TRBJ1-6	TRBV11-2	few	TGTGCCAGCAGCTTAGATCCCCGACAGGTTTATAATTCACCCCTCCACTTT	CASSLDPRQVYNSPLHF
.	TRBJ1-1	TRBV19	few	TGTGCCAGTAGTATAGATTGGACGAACACTGAAGCTTTCTTT	CASSIDWTNTEAFF
.	TRBJ1-2	TRBV4-1	.	TGCGCCAGCAGCCAAGGGTATACCTCTCTCGGAGGCTATGGCTACACCTTC	CASSQGYTSLGGYGYTF
.	TRBJ2-2	TRBV7-2	.	TGTGCCAGCAGCCCGCCGGTAGGCACCGGGGAGCTGTTTTTT	CASSPPVGTGELFF
.	TRBJ1-3	TRBV30	.	TGTGCCTGGAGTGTAGTCGTTAGTGGAAACACCATATATTTT	CAWSVVVSGNTIYF
.	TRBJ2-1	TRBV4-1	.	TGCGCCAGCAGCCGGAAGGATGAGCAGTTCTTC	CASSRKDEQFF